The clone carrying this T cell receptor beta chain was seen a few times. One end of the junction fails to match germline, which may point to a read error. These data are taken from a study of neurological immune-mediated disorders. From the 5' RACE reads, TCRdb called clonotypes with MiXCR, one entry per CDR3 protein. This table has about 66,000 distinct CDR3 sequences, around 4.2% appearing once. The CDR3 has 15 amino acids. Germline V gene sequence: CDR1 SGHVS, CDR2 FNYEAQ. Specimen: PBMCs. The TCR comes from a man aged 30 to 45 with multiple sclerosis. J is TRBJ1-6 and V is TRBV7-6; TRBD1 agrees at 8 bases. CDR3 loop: CASSPRQGRNSPLNF. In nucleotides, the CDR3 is TGTGCCAGCAGCCCTCGACAGGGGAGGAATTCACCCCTCAACTTT.